The 17 T cell receptor beta chains listed next were all sequenced from one sample in a study of CD8 T cells in Susac syndrome. RNA was extracted with the RNeasy kit, and a quantity of roughly 0.5 to 1 ug was reverse transcribed using random hexamers. One entry per CDR3 protein results from TCRdb running MiXCR on the immunoSEQ multiplex PCR reads. This sample has under 200,000 distinct CDR3 sequences; about 94% occur once, and the top ten carry about 0.13%. Material for sequencing was CD4+ T cells from PBMCs. These receptors were collected from a human donor in good health.

This chain links TRBV4-2 with TRBJ2-3, with unresolved D. V was trimmed by 1 base and J by 0 bases, leaving 8 bases between them. The CDR3 runs to 15 residues. Germline V gene data show CDR1 as LGHNA and CDR2 as YNFKEQ. CDR3 sequence: CASSQGGLSTDTQYF. In nucleotides, the CDR3 is TGTGCCAGCAGCCAAGGGGGATTGAGCACAGATACGCAGTATTTT.

This chain connects TRBV20-1 to TRBJ1-5, with 8 bases identical to TRBD1. The V and J ends lost 6 bases and 7 bases, in that order; junction bases with no gene match: 8. The CDR3 totals 13 residues. Germline V gene sequence: CDR1 DFQATT, CDR2 SNEGSKA (reference sequence). CDR3 DNA sequence: TGCAGTGCCGGTCAGGGGGCATCCCAGCCCCAGCATTTT. It codes for CSAGQGASQPQHF.

The rearrangement joins TRBV3-1 to TRBJ2-7; no definite D call. Germline V gives CDR1 LGHDT, CDR2 YNNKEL (reference sequence). V was pared by 5 bases and J by 0 bases, with 14 bases between. The length of the CDR3 is 15 residues. The CDR3 is CASSESFLSSYEQYF. In DNA, the CDR3 is TGTGCCAGCAGCGAATCATTCCTAAGCTCCTACGAGCAGTACTTC.

The J gene is TRBJ2-2, the V gene TRBV4-2, with D maybe TRBD1 (6 bases). Trimming shortened V by 6 bases and J by 7 bases, and 18 bases separated the two germline ends. From germline, CDR1 is LGHNA and CDR2 YNFKEQ. The CDR3 length is 15 residues. The CDR3 nucleotides read TGTGCCAGCAGTCTCCAAACAGGGATCCTCGGGGAGCTGTTTTTT. Translation gives CASSLQTGILGELFF.

The gene calls are TRBV2 and TRBJ1-2, with 9 bases fitting TRBD1. Germline V gives CDR1 SNHLY, CDR2 FYNNEI. Trimming cost V 5 bases and J 6 bases; bases outside gene matches: 7. This CDR3 is built from 14 residues. CDR3 DNA: TGTGCCAGCAGTTTTACAGGGGGCGCGGATGGCTACACCTTC. This sequence encodes CASSFTGGADGYTF.

The rearrangement joins TRBV6-2 or TRBV6-3 to TRBJ2-1; 12 bases align to TRBD2. Germline V gives CDR1 MNHEY, CDR2 SVGEGT. Unmatched junction bases numbered 5, after V lost 4 bases and J lost 4 bases. CDR3 length: 16 amino acids. Here the CDR3 reads CASSSTTSGGYNEQFF. DNA of the CDR3: TGTGCCAGCAGTTCCACCACTAGCGGGGGGTACAATGAGCAGTTCTTC.

The chain has TRBV24-1 and TRBJ2-1; TRBD1 is a possible D gene (5 bases). Trimming cost V 4 bases and J 12 bases, with 12 bases left between them. The CDR3 length is 12 residues. Germline values: CDR1 KGHDR, CDR2 SFDVKD. For the CDR3, the DNA is TGTGCCACCAGTGACTGGCAGGGTCTGCAGTTCTTC. This encodes CATSDWQGLQFF.

The V gene is TRBV12-3 or TRBV12-4, the J gene TRBJ2-7, with D possibly called TRBD1 or TRBD2 (5 bases each). V was pared by 3 bases and J by 1 base, with 10 bases between. This CDR3 has 14 amino acids. CDR3 amino acids: CASSFGAGSYEQYF. In nucleotides, the CDR3 is TGTGCCAGCAGTTTCGGGGCAGGGTCCTACGAGCAGTACTTC.

J is TRBJ2-6 and V is TRBV3-1; D might be TRBD1 (5 bases). The CDR3 has 13 residues. Trimming took 10 bases from V and 4 from J, leaving 11 bases between them. The germline V gene encodes CDR1 LGHDT and CDR2 YNNKEL (reference sequence). The CDR3 loop is CATRRQGANVLTF. In nucleotides, the CDR3 is TGTGCCACTCGAAGACAGGGGGCCAACGTCCTGACTTTC.

The chain employs TRBV20-1 and TRBJ1-5; no definite D call. Deletions cut 5 bases from V and 6 bases from J, with 17 bases between. Germline V CDR1 and CDR2: DFQATT, SNEGSKA (reference sequence). This CDR3 is 14 amino acids long. The CDR3 reads CSAFDQPHPQPQHF. The DNA of the CDR3 is TGCAGTGCTTTCGACCAGCCCCATCCTCAGCCCCAGCATTTT.

This clonotype was detected once. This chain connects TRBV20-1 to TRBJ1-5; D call uncertain. Germline lookup yields CDR1 DFQATT and CDR2 SNEGSKA (reference sequence). V gave up 1 base and J gave up 0 bases, with 16 bases separating them. The CDR3 covers 17 residues. The CDR3 DNA is TGCAGTGCTAGAGGGGATTACGGCCTATATAGCAATCAGCCCCAGCATTTT. Protein: CSARGDYGLYSNQPQHF.

The rearrangement uses TRBV12-3 or TRBV12-4 and TRBJ1-2, with D tentatively TRBD1 (5 bases). V was pared by 5 bases and J by 5 bases, with 12 bases between. This CDR3 is 13 amino acids long. CDR3 sequence reads: CASSHGTDYGYTF. CDR3 nucleotide sequence: TGTGCCAGCAGTCACGGGACTGATTATGGCTACACCTTC.

This clonotype showed up just a few times. The chain is built from TRBV28 and TRBJ1-2, with a possible D match to TRBD1 (5 bases). This CDR3 spans 13 amino acids. Germline lookup yields CDR1 MDHEN and CDR2 SYDVKM. Between the trimmed V and J ends, which lost 3 bases and 3 bases, there was a span of 8 bases. CDR3 coding DNA: TGTGCCAGCAGTTTGTCCAGGGACTATGGCTACACCTTC. It specifies CASSLSRDYGYTF.

The chain is built from TRBV20-1 and TRBJ2-3; TRBD1 agrees at 7 bases. CDR3 length: 14 amino acids. Per the germline V gene, CDR1 is DFQATT and CDR2 is SNEGSKA (reference sequence). J was trimmed by 4 bases and V by 6 bases; bases with no gene match: 10. The CDR3 loop reads CSAQQGPTPDTQYF. The DNA of the CDR3 is TGCAGTGCCCAACAGGGGCCCACACCAGATACGCAGTATTTT.

This clonotype was recorded only once. This chain connects TRBV20-1 to TRBJ2-3; 9 bases map to TRBD2. Per germline, CDR1 DFQATT and CDR2 SNEGSKA (reference sequence). V lost 8 bases, J lost 6 bases, and 9 bases stayed unmatched. CDR3 length: 13 residues. The CDR3 spells CSFRAGGVDTQYF. CDR3 nucleotide sequence: TGCAGTTTCCGAGCGGGGGGAGTCGATACGCAGTATTTT.

This chain joins TRBV7-2 and TRBJ2-7; D may be TRBD1 (6 bases). Germline lookup yields CDR1 SGHTA and CDR2 FQGNSA. V was trimmed by 2 bases and J by 7 bases, leaving 12 bases between them. This CDR3 contains 13 residues. CDR3: CASSLNWGREQYF. CDR3 sequence (DNA): TGTGCCAGCAGCTTAAATTGGGGGCGGGAGCAGTACTTC.

For the CDR3, the DNA is TGTGCCACCGCGTCCGGGACAGGGCTCTATGGCTACACCTTC. Translating gives CATASGTGLYGYTF. The chain recombines TRBV15 with TRBJ1-2; TRBD1 matches 9 bases. V lost 8 bases and J lost 4; bases outside the gene matches: 8. This CDR3 spans 14 amino acids. Germline V lookup: CDR1 LNHNV, CDR2 YYDKDF (reference sequence).